Shown below are 20 T cell receptor beta chains from a single sample sequenced in a study of post-analysis software for immune sequencing data. TCR beta libraries were prepared from cDNA with unique molecular identifiers. TCRdb fed the PCR reads into MiXCR, producing one record per CDR3 protein. The data show fewer than 850,000 distinct CDR3 sequences, about 27% seen once. These TCRs are of unknown antigen specificity. Regarding the study as a whole: In patients, about five TRBV segments were more frequent than in controls, with TRBV5-6, TRBV5-1 and TRBV20-1 among them.

The sequenced sample consisted of blood. The origin of the receptors is a girl aged 10-17 years with multiple sclerosis.

This clonotype was observed a handful of times. The rearrangement joins TRBV11-2 to TRBJ2-5; 7 bases agree with TRBD1. CDR1 and CDR2 (germline): SGHAT, FQNNGV. V lost 1 base and J lost 0; bases outside the gene matches: 5. The length of the CDR3 is 16 residues. The CDR3 spells CASSLAPDRYQETQYF. The CDR3 coding sequence is TGTGCCAGCAGCTTAGCCCCGGACAGGTACCAAGAGACCCAGTACTTC.

The table lists this clonotype with a few counts. This chain joins TRBV5-1 and TRBJ2-3, with a possible D match to TRBD1 (6 bases). The CDR3 has 14 residues. Germline loops: CDR1 SGHRS, CDR2 YFSETQ. V was trimmed by 1 base and J by 4 bases, leaving 10 bases between them. The CDR3 here is CASSLKAGADTQYF. CDR3 DNA sequence: TGCGCCAGCAGCTTGAAGGCAGGGGCAGATACGCAGTATTTT.

The chain is built from TRBV10-3 and TRBJ1-2; no definite D call. The CDR3 length is 11 residues. The V gene lost 4 bases and the J gene lost 6 bases, with 6 bases spanning the gap. Germline lookup yields CDR1 ENHRY and CDR2 SYGVKD. The CDR3 reads CAISGDDGYTF. The CDR3 DNA reads as TGTGCCATCAGTGGAGACGATGGCTACACCTTC.

As concerns this clonotype: Given a much more abundant clone one base away, this may be a read error. V usage is TRBV7-2 and J usage is TRBJ2-5, with D perhaps TRBD1 or TRBD2 (5 bases each). The CDR3 loop spans 17 amino acids. The germline gives CDR1 SGHTA, CDR2 FQGNSA. With 0 bases removed from V and 1 base from J, the gap between germline ends came to 15 bases. The chain's CDR3 is CTSSLAWGFKVQETQYF. The DNA of the CDR3 is TGTACCAGCAGCTTAGCGTGGGGGTTCAAGGTCCAAGAGACCCAGTACTTC. The variable domain in full, completed from reference TRBV7-2 and TRBJ2-5, reads GAGVSQSPSNKVTEKGKDVELRCDPISGHTALYWYRQSLGQGLEFLIYFQGNSAPDKSGLPSDRFSAERTGGSVSTLTIQRTQQEDSAVYLCTSSLAWGFKVQETQYFGPGTRLLVL.

J is TRBJ1-6 and V is TRBV27, with D uncertain. Germline CDR1 MNHEY, CDR2 SMNVEV (reference sequence). V lost 3 bases, J lost 0 bases, and 9 bases lay in between. The CDR3 covers 16 residues. The CDR3 bases are TGTGCCAGCAGTTTGCCCCCAAGCTCCTATAATTCACCCCTCCACTTT. Translation: CASSLPPSSYNSPLHF.

The chain links TRBV28 to TRBJ1-2; possible D gene TRBD1, 6 bases. The germline CDR1 and CDR2 sequences are MDHEN and SYDVKM. The V end was cut by 5 bases, the J end by 0 bases, with 10 bases between. The CDR3 is 14 residues long. The CDR3 region has the DNA TGTGCCAGCAGTGGGACACCGACTAACTATGGCTACACCTTC. Its protein is CASSGTPTNYGYTF.

This clonotype was found many times. This rearrangement joins TRBV29-1 to TRBJ2-7, with 12 bases aligning to TRBD1. CDR3 length: 12 residues. From germline, CDR1 is SQVTM and CDR2 ANQGSEA. V shed 4 bases and J 7 bases; nucleotides not matched to a gene: 2. The chain's CDR3 is CSVGDRGLEQYF. DNA of the CDR3: TGCAGCGTTGGGGACAGGGGGCTAGAGCAGTACTTC.

This clonotype was detected ten times or more. The V and J genes are TRBV6-5 and TRBJ2-7, with 7 bases aligning to TRBD1. The CDR3 is made up of 15 amino acids. Per germline, CDR1 MNHEY and CDR2 SVGAGI. Trimming at V came to 0 bases and at J to 5 bases, leaving 7 bases not matched to a gene. CDR3 sequence: CASSYSIGGQDEQYF. CDR3 DNA sequence: TGTGCCAGCAGTTACTCGATAGGGGGCCAAGACGAGCAGTACTTC.

This clonotype appeared once. The chain couples TRBV5-1 to TRBJ2-5; 11 bases are a match to TRBD1. This CDR3 is 16 amino acids long. V was pared by 4 bases and J by 1 base, with 6 bases of the junction left unmatched. Germline lookup yields CDR1 SGHRS and CDR2 YFSETQ. As DNA, the CDR3 is TGCGCCAGCAGCCGGCGAGGACAGGGGGCCCAAGAGACCCAGTACTTC. It translates to CASSRRGQGAQETQYF.

The gene calls are TRBV7-2 and TRBJ1-3; D unresolved. The V gene's germline CDR1 is SGHTA and CDR2 FQGNSA. Deletions cut 5 bases from V and 0 bases from J, with 14 bases between. The length of the CDR3 is 16 residues. The CDR3: CASSPGPGISGNTIYF. The CDR3, as DNA: TGTGCCAGCAGCCCCGGACCGGGAATCTCTGGAAACACCATATATTTT. Full variable domain (missing parts from reference TRBV7-2 and TRBJ1-3): GAGVSQSPSNKVTEKGKDVELRCDPISGHTALYWYRQSLGQGLEFLIYFQGNSAPDKSGLPSDRFSAERTGGSVSTLTIQRTQQEDSAVYLCASSPGPGISGNTIYFGEGSWLTVV.

The rearrangement uses TRBV7-2 and TRBJ2-5, with D perhaps being TRBD1 or TRBD2 (5 bases each). Germline CDR1 is SGHTA and CDR2 is FQGNSA. The CDR3 has 15 residues. V gave up 1 base and J gave up 4 bases, with 13 bases separating them. CDR3 nucleotide sequence: TGTGCCAGCAGCTTAGTGGGACGGAAAGGAGAGACCCAGTACTTC. It is translated as CASSLVGRKGETQYF.

This clonotype was counted only a few times. The rearrangement joins TRBV3-1 to TRBJ2-1, with D uncertain. V was clipped by 1 base and J by 6 bases, with 7 bases between them. The V gene's germline CDR1 is LGHDT and CDR2 YNNKEL (reference sequence). The CDR3 is 13 amino acids. The DNA of the CDR3 is TGTGCCAGCAGCCAAGGGGTCGTCAATGAGCAGTTCTTC. It translates to CASSQGVVNEQFF.

V is TRBV20-1 and J is TRBJ1-5; 9 bases align to TRBD1. CDR1 and CDR2 from the germline V gene are DFQATT and SNEGSKA (reference sequence). The CDR3 is 14 amino acids. Germline trimming cut 3 bases from V and 6 bases from J; bases unmatched to any gene: 6. This chain's CDR3 is CSARPTGGRQPQHF. The CDR3 DNA reads TGCAGTGCTAGGCCGACAGGGGGTCGTCAGCCCCAGCATTTT.

The chain employs TRBV25-1 and TRBJ2-2; 8 positions match TRBD2. Germline CDR1 and CDR2: MGHDK and SYGVNS. The CDR3 loop spans 17 amino acids. V was pared by 6 bases and J by 2 bases, with 11 bases of the junction left unmatched. The CDR3 nucleotides are TGTGCCAGCAGCAGTAAACGGGGGGGAGGAAACACCGGGGAGCTGTTTTTT. The encoded protein is CASSSKRGGGNTGELFF.

This chain links TRBV10-3 with TRBJ2-5; weak D call: TRBD2 (5 bases). The germline V gene has CDR1 ENHRY and CDR2 SYGVKD. The V end lost 11 bases, the J end lost 4 bases, and 5 bases lay between the germline ends. The CDR3 is 9 residues long. CDR3 in DNA: TGTGCCGCGGGAGAGACCCAGTACTTC. Its protein product is CAAGETQYF.

This clonotype was counted a few times. The chain has TRBV7-9 and TRBJ2-7; 9 nucleotides match TRBD1. Trimming took 3 bases from V and 5 from J; bases not matched to a gene: 11. The CDR3 has 16 amino acids. Germline V CDR1 and CDR2: SEHNR, FQNEAQ (reference sequence). The CDR3 DNA reads TGTGCCAGCAGCTTGTGGACAGGGGAATCCTTCCACGAGCAGTACTTC. Residues: CASSLWTGESFHEQYF.

In its sample, this clonotype was seen a few times. The J gene is TRBJ2-1, the V gene TRBV12-5, with 8 nucleotides matching TRBD1. Trimming took 11 bases from V and 4 from J; bases not matched to a gene: 4. The CDR3 is made up of 12 amino acids. Germline V gene sequence: CDR1 LGHNT, CDR2 FRNRAP. CDR3 residues: CASGQGYNEQFF. The CDR3 bases are TGTGCTTCCGGACAGGGATACAATGAGCAGTTCTTC.

This clonotype has only a few counts. V gene TRBV20-1 combines with J gene TRBJ2-1, with 9 nucleotides matching TRBD2. The germline CDR1 and CDR2 sequences are DFQATT and SNEGSKA (reference sequence). The CDR3 runs to 18 residues. V dropped 2 bases and J dropped 0; count of bases not matched to a gene: 11. This CDR3 reads CSARTRGGVQNSYNEQFF. The CDR3 DNA reads TGCAGTGCTAGAACGCGGGGGGGAGTTCAAAACTCCTACAATGAGCAGTTCTTC.

This clonotype turned up a few times. The chain couples TRBV7-9 to TRBJ2-1; D unresolved. V was shortened by 4 bases and J by 4 bases, with 17 bases between the two germline ends. From germline, CDR1 is SEHNR and CDR2 FQNEAQ (reference sequence). CDR3 length: 16 residues. The CDR3 DNA is TGTGCCAGCAGCTCTGTGCCCCGAACCTTATACAATGAGCAGTTCTTC. Translating gives CASSSVPRTLYNEQFF.

This clonotype has more than one count but fewer than ten. The chain links TRBV15 to TRBJ2-1; maybe TRBD2 (6 bases). This CDR3 is built from 15 residues. From germline, CDR1 is LNHNV and CDR2 YYDKDF (reference sequence). Trimming shortened V by 6 bases and J by 15 bases, and 27 bases separated the two germline ends. The CDR3, as DNA: TGTGCCACCAGTGTCGGGCGGGGTCCGCTAGGAAAGCGGTTCTTC. Protein product: CATSVGRGPLGKRFF.